Shown below are 24 T cell receptor beta chains from a single sample sequenced in a study of T cell responses to AZD1222 COVID-19 vaccine. Measured with immunoSEQ multiplex PCR; TCRdb has only the in-frame clones, and not every one. The sample records 110,000 to 150,000 clones, 92% being singletons. This specimen consisted of peripheral blood, obtained on day 0 of AZD1222 vaccination. These receptor sequences come from an adult in good health.

This sequence joins TRBV11-3 and TRBJ2-1, with 11 nucleotides matching TRBD1. This CDR3 is built from 14 residues. Germline CDR1 and CDR2: SGHNT and YENEEA. The trim removed 7 bases at V and 6 bases at J, leaving 5 bases unmatched. CDR3 amino acids: CASTVGTGGNEQFF. The CDR3 region has the DNA TGTGCCAGCACCGTCGGGACAGGGGGCAATGAGCAGTTCTTC.

This clone was counted between two and nine times. The chain is built from TRBV30 and TRBJ2-7; 10 bases agree with TRBD2. Germline assignment: CDR1 GTSNPN and CDR2 SVGIG (reference sequence). V shed 0 bases, J shed 12 bases, and the junction held 11 bases outside the gene matches. This CDR3 contains 14 residues. CDR3 region: CAWSVPASGSVTYF. The CDR3 bases are TGTGCCTGGAGTGTGCCGGCTAGCGGGAGCGTCACGTACTTC.

Turning to this clone: The same CDR3 is also encoded by other DNA sequences in this sample. J is TRBJ1-5 and V is TRBV19; unclear D gene. Germline-derived CDR1 and CDR2 are LNHDA and SQIVND (reference sequence). V gave up 5 bases and J gave up 1 base, with 6 bases separating them. The CDR3 totals 13 residues. In nucleotides, the CDR3 is TGTGCCAGTAGTGACACCAGCAATCAGCCCCAGCATTTT. Its protein is CASSDTSNQPQHF. The entire variable domain, with the rest obtained from reference TRBV19 and TRBJ1-5, is as follows: DGGITQSPKYLFRKEGQNVTLSCEQNLNHDAMYWYRQDPGQGLRLIYYSQIVNDFQKGDIAEGYSVSREKKESFPLTVTSAQKNPTAFYLCASSDTSNQPQHFGDGTRLSIL.

This rearrangement joins TRBV30 to TRBJ1-5; a weak D match, TRBD1 (5 bases). The CDR3 runs 13 residues. The V gene lost 2 bases and the J gene lost 5 bases, with 10 bases spanning the gap. CDR1 and CDR2 from the germline V gene are GTSNPN and SVGIG (reference sequence). The CDR3 region has the DNA TGTGCCTGGAGTCCAGGGTTTTATCAGCCCCAGCATTTT. Amino acids: CAWSPGFYQPQHF.

The chain is built from TRBV7-2 and TRBJ2-2; 10 nucleotides align to TRBD2. The CDR3 totals 16 residues. Trimming removed 1 base from V and 6 bases from J; junction bases left unmatched: 5. Germline values: CDR1 SGHTA, CDR2 FQGNSA. CDR3 in DNA: TGTGCCAGCAGCTTAGAGCTAGCGGGAGTGTCCGGGGAGCTGTTTTTT. Translating it yields CASSLELAGVSGELFF.

V usage is TRBV12-3 or TRBV12-4 and J usage is TRBJ1-2, with D tentatively TRBD1 (6 bases). V gave up 6 bases and J gave up 4 bases, with 12 bases separating them. The CDR3 covers 13 residues. This CDR3 is CASSLLGGYGYTF. DNA for the CDR3: TGTGCCAGCAGCCTCCTAGGGGGCTATGGCTACACCTTC.

The V gene is TRBV21-1, the J gene TRBJ1-5; the table's D call of TRBD1 was not tested on the DNA. TRBV21-1 is a known pseudogene. This CDR3 contains 14 residues. The chain's CDR3 is CASNGHYSNQPQHF. The CDR3 DNA reads as TGTGCCAGCAACGGACATTATAGCAATCAGCCCCAGCATTTT.

The chain uses TRBV24-1 and TRBJ1-2, with 10 bases that match TRBD1. Trimming removed 1 base from V and 3 bases from J; junction bases left unmatched: 1. Germline-derived CDR1 and CDR2 are KGHDR and SFDVKD. This CDR3 region has 15 residues. The CDR3 here is CATSDFGTGDYGYTF. The CDR3 DNA sequence: TGTGCCACCAGTGATTTCGGGACAGGGGACTATGGCTACACCTTC.

The gene calls are TRBV27 and TRBJ2-7; D is ambiguous. Trimming took off 5 bases at V and 0 bases at J, with 8 bases between the two ends. There are 13 residues in the CDR3. CDR1 is MNHEY, CDR2 SMNVEV, per germline (reference sequence). CDR3 nucleotides: TGTGCCAGCAGTCCTCAGAGCTCCTACGAGCAGTACTTC. Amino acids: CASSPQSSYEQYF.

The V and J genes are TRBV28 and TRBJ2-7; D may be TRBD2 (5 bases). The V gene's germline CDR1 is MDHEN and CDR2 SYDVKM. This CDR3 comprises 14 residues. Trimming cost V 2 bases and J 4 bases, with 12 bases left between them. The CDR3 coding sequence is TGTGCCAGCAGTTTAAGAGGGAGTACTTACGAGCAGTACTTC. This gives the protein CASSLRGSTYEQYF.

This rearrangement joins TRBV7-2 to TRBJ1-1; TRBD1 aligns across 9 bases. With 6 bases clipped from V and 11 bases from J, the junction kept 25 bases outside the gene matches. The germline gives CDR1 SGHTA, CDR2 FQGNSA. This CDR3 has 18 residues. Here the CDR3 DNA reads TGTGCCAGCAGAGCACAGGCCAGCTCATCCCCTGACAGGGGGGTGGCTTTCTTT. This codes for CASRAQASSSPDRGVAFF.

The genes are TRBV5-5 and TRBJ1-1; TRBD1 aligns across 7 bases. Germline trimming cut 0 bases from V and 0 bases from J; bases unmatched to any gene: 8. From germline, CDR1 is SGHKS and CDR2 YYEKEE (reference sequence). This CDR3 is built from 17 residues. CDR3 amino acids: CASSLAPVGTVNTEAFF. In nucleotides, the CDR3 is TGTGCCAGCAGCTTGGCCCCAGTGGGGACAGTGAACACTGAAGCTTTCTTT.

Only one count was recorded for this clone. Germline and junction disagree at one end, which may indicate a read error. This chain joins TRBV9 and TRBJ1-2, with TRBD1 matching over 10 bases. This CDR3 region has 17 residues. Looked up from germline, CDR1 is SGDLS and CDR2 is YYNGEE. The CDR3: CASSAGAGQGPNYGYTF. The CDR3 region has the DNA TGTGCCAGCAGCGCCGGGGCGGGACAGGGGCCTAACTATGGTTACACCTTC.

The V and J genes are TRBV10-3 and TRBJ1-2; D is perhaps TRBD1 (5 bases). The germline V gene encodes CDR1 ENHRY and CDR2 SYGVKD. The CDR3 loop spans 11 amino acids. The ends were cut back, 3 bases at V and 9 bases at J, with 8 bases in the middle. The DNA for the CDR3 is TGTGCCATCAGTGAAGGGGCGCGCTACACCTTC. Residues: CAISEGARYTF.

This chain uses TRBV23-1 with TRBJ2-1; the D call may be TRBD1 or TRBD2 (5 bases each). TRBV23-1 is treated as an ORF (open reading frame) with a function not yet certain. The V end was cut by 1 base, the J end by 12 bases, with 16 bases between. This CDR3 region has 14 residues. In DNA, the CDR3 is TGCGCCAGCAGTCAATGGGGTGGGACGGCGGGGCAGTTCTTC. It specifies CASSQWGGTAGQFF.

The CDR3 region has the DNA TGTGCCAGCAGCTCAAGTGCCATCCACTACGAGCAGTACTTC. It encodes CASSSSAIHYEQYF. This chain connects TRBV7-6 to TRBJ2-7; D call uncertain. This CDR3 spans 14 amino acids. In germline, CDR1 is SGHVS, CDR2 FNYEAQ. The germline V and J ends were trimmed by 4 bases and 3 bases, with 13 bases remaining between them. Complete variable domain (other parts from reference TRBV7-6 and TRBJ2-7): GAGVSQSPRYKVTKRGQDVALRCDPISGHVSLYWYRQALGQGPEFLTYFNYEAQQDKSGLPNDRFSAERPEGSISTLTIQRTEQRDSAMYRCASSSSAIHYEQYFGPGTRLTVT.

In its sample, this clone was seen once. J is TRBJ2-2 and V is TRBV5-1; D gene ambiguous. The V gene's germline CDR1 is SGHRS and CDR2 YFSETQ. This CDR3 has 15 residues. Trimming shortened V by 0 bases and J by 0 bases, and 6 bases separated the two germline ends. The chain's CDR3 is CASSLDAANTGELFF. DNA for the CDR3: TGCGCCAGCAGCTTGGATGCGGCGAACACCGGGGAGCTGTTTTTT.

The chain has TRBV9 and TRBJ1-1; D is unresolved. Germline CDR1 SGDLS, CDR2 YYNGEE. Trimming removed 3 bases at V and 1 base at J, with 16 bases between. The CDR3 is 16 amino acids. CDR3 amino acids: CASSGLSSFSNTEAFF. In nucleotides, the CDR3 is TGTGCCAGCAGCGGCTTGAGTTCCTTTTCGAACACTGAAGCTTTCTTT.

The chain combines TRBV10-2 with TRBJ2-1; D is ambiguous. Germline lookup yields CDR1 WSHSY and CDR2 SAAADI. Trimming took off 4 bases at V and 5 bases at J, with 3 bases between the two ends. The CDR3 is 11 residues long. The CDR3 spells CASSANNEQFF. The CDR3 DNA sequence: TGCGCCAGCAGTGCCAACAATGAGCAGTTCTTC.

The gene calls are TRBV6-5 and TRBJ2-4; 11 nucleotides agree with TRBD2. J gave up 5 bases and V 5 bases, and 5 bases lay outside the gene matches. CDR1 is MNHEY, CDR2 SVGAGI, per germline. There are 15 residues in the CDR3. In nucleotides, the CDR3 is TGTGCCAGCAGTCTTAGGGGACTAGCGGAAAACATTCAGTACTTC. This codes for CASSLRGLAENIQYF.

The chain couples TRBV27 to TRBJ1-5; D may be TRBD1 (5 bases). V gave up 3 bases and J gave up 6 bases, with 12 bases separating them. The germline CDR1 and CDR2 sequences are MNHEY and SMNVEV (reference sequence). The CDR3 is 14 residues long. The CDR3 sequence is CASSFLGLAQPQHF. CDR3 sequence (DNA): TGTGCCAGCAGTTTTTTGGGGCTCGCTCAGCCCCAGCATTTT.

The rearrangement links TRBV19 to TRBJ2-7; tentative D call: TRBD1 (5 bases). The CDR3 covers 15 residues. The germline V gene encodes CDR1 LNHDA and CDR2 SQIVND (reference sequence). Deletions cut 3 bases from V and 3 bases from J, with 15 bases between. The CDR3 protein is CASSMDTVFDYEQYF. The CDR3 DNA follows: TGTGCCAGTAGTATGGACACAGTCTTCGACTACGAGCAGTACTTC.

The CDR3 reads CASSQDRGLGQPQHF. In nucleotides, the CDR3 is TGTGCCAGCAGCCAAGATCGGGGGCTCGGTCAGCCCCAGCATTTT. This chain uses TRBV3-1 (or the pseudogene TRBV3-2) with TRBJ1-5, with a tentative D call TRBD1 (6 bases). This CDR3 spans 15 amino acids. V lost 0 bases and J 6 bases, leaving 12 bases between the germline ends. CDR1 is LGHDT and CDR2 is YNNKEL in the germline V gene (reference sequence).

This clone appeared once. This chain joins TRBV9 and TRBJ2-1; 11 bases line up with TRBD2. CDR3 length: 18 amino acids. Germline V gene data show CDR1 as SGDLS and CDR2 as YYNGEE. J was trimmed by 7 bases and V by 0 bases; bases with no gene match: 12. CDR3 residues: CASSVGGTSGSWGNEQFF. CDR3 bases: TGTGCCAGCAGCGTAGGTGGAACTAGCGGGAGTTGGGGAAATGAGCAGTTCTTC.